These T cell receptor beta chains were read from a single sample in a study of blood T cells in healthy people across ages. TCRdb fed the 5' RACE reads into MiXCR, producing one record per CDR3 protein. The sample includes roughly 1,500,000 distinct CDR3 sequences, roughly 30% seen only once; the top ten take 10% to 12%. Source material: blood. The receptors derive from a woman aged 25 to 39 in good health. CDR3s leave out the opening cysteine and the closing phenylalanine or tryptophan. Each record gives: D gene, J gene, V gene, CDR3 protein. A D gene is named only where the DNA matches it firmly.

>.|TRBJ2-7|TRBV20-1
SAFARSDPEQY
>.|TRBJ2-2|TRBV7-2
ASSTYLGGAGGELF
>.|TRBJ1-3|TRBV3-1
ASSFRGSTGNTIY
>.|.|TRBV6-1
ASSEFWGRETQY
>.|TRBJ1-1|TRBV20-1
SAQAATIEAF
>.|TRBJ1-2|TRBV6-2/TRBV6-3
ASSYLDSYGYT
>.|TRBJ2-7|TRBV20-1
SAYKAKRVAYEQY
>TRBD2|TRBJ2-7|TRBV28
ASSAGGFREQY
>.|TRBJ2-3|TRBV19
ATKLGDTQY
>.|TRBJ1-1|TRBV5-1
ASSLVGHGPNTEAF
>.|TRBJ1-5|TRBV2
ASSDRLGPQH
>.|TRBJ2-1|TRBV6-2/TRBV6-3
ASSYWVHNEQF
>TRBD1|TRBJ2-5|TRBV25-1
ASSEPQQGRVGEQY
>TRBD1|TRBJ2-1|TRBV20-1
SARVYRGPDSYNEQF
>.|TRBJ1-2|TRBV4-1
ASSQQRGENYGYT
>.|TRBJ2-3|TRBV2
ASSEVYPSTDTQY
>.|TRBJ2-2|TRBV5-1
ASSLEGSDTGELF
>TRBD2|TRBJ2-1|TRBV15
ATSRAPGLMNSEQF
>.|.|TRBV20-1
SALPLGEWYEQY
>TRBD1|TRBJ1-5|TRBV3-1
ASSQGRGSQPQH
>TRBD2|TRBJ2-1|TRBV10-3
AISASGRAGINNEQF
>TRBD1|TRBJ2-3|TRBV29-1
SVVDRGLLTDTQY
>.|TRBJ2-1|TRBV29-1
SVGRGLGTDEQF
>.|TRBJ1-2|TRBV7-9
ASSSAIRLDYGYT
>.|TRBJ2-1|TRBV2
ASRGDTYNEQF
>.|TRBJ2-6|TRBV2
ASTVGTSSGANVLT
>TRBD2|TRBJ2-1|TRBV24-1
ATSGIGQRERGYNEQF
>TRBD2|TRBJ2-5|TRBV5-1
ASRSLAEETQY
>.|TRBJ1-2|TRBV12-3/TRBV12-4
ASSLSAEGGYT
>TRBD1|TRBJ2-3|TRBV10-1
ASSETGGGTDAQY
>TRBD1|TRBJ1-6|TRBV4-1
ASSPPRDRDLSPLH
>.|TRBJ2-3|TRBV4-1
ASSQDWGIYADTQY
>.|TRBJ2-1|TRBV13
ASSLSRGEQF
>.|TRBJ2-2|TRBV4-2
ASSQASASNTGELF
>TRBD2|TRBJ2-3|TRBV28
ASSFGTSGADTQY